This TCR beta chain comes out of a study of cytomegalovirus exposure and HLA in healthy donors. Study-level findings and limits: Subsequent analysis revealed that first-cohort TCR clusters tended to co-occur in the roughly 120 validation repertoires. Published work reported that the classifier diagnosed cytomegalovirus status with high specificity and sensitivity.

Note on this clone: Its antigen is undetermined.

Trimming stripped 3 bases from V and 3 bases from J, with 14 bases between. The CDR3 sequence is 15 residues long. CDR1 is KGHSH, CDR2 LQKENI, per germline. Measured with immunoSEQ multiplex PCR; TCRdb has only the in-frame clones, and not every one. The top ten hold 1.2% of the sample, which has about 330,000 clones, about nine tenths seen once. The TCR was taken from a woman aged 25 to 39 in good health and CMV-seropositive. Specimen: PBMCs. V is TRBV18 and J is TRBJ1-1; possibly TRBD1 for D (6 bases). The CDR3 sequence is CASSPGTGLDTEAFF. In nucleotides, the CDR3 is TGTGCCAGCTCACCGGGTACAGGGCTGGACACTGAAGCTTTCTTT.